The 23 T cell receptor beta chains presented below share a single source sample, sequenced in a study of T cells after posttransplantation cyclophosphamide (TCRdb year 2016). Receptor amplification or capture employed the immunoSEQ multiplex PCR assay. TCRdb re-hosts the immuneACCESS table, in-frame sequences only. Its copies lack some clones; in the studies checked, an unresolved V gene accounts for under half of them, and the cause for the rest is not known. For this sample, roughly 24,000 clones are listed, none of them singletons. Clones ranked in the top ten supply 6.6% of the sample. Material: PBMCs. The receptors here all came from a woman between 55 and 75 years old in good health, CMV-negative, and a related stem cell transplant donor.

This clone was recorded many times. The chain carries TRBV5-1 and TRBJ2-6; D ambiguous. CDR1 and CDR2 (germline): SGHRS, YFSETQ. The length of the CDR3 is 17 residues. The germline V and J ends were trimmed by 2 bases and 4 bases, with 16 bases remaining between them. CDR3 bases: TGCGCCAGCAGCTTACAGCCCCCTCACGGAGGGGCCAACGTCCTGACTTTC. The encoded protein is CASSLQPPHGGANVLTF.

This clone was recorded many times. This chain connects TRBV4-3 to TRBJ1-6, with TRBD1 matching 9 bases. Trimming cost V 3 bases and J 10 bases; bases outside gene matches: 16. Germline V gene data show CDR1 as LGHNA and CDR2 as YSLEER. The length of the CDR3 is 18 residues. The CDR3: CASSQRPPGTGSWSPLHF. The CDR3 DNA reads TGCGCCAGCAGCCAGCGTCCGCCCGGGACAGGGAGTTGGTCACCCCTCCACTTT.

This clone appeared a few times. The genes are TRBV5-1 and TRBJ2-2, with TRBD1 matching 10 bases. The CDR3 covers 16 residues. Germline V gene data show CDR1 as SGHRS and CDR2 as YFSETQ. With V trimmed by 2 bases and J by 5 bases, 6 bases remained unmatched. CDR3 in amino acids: CASSFQTGGGTGELFF. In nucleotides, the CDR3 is TGCGCCAGCAGCTTCCAGACAGGGGGCGGGACCGGGGAGCTGTTTTTT.

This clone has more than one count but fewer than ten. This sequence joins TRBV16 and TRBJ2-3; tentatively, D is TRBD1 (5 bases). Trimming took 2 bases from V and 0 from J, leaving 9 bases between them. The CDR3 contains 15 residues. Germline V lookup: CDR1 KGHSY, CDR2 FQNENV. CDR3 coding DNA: TGTGCCAGCAGCCAAGGACAAAAAAGCACAGATACGCAGTATTTT. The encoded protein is CASSQGQKSTDTQYF.

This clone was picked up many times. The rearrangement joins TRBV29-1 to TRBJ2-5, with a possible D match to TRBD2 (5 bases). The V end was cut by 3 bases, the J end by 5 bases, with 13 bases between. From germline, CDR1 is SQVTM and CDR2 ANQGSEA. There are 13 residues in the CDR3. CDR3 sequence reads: CSVEVVSGETQYF. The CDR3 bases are TGCAGCGTTGAGGTAGTATCGGGGGAGACCCAGTACTTC.

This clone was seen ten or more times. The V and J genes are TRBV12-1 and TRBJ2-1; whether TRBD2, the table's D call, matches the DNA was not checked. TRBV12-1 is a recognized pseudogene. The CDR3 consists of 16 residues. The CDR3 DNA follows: TGTGCCACCCTGGGGTCGGGGACTAGCGGGTGGAATGAGCAGTTCTTC. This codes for CATLGSGTSGWNEQFF.

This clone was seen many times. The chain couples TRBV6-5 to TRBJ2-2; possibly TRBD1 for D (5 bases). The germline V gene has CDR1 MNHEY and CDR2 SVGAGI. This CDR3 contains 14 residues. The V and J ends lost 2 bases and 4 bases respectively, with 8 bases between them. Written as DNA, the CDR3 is TGTGCCAGCAGTTACAGTACAGGCACCGGGGAGCTGTTTTTT. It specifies CASSYSTGTGELFF.

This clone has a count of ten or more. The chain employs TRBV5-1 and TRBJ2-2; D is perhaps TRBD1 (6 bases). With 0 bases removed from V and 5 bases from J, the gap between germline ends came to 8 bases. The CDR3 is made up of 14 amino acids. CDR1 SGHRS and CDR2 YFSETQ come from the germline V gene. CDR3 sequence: CASSLAGQTGELFF. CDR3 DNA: TGCGCCAGCAGCTTGGCCGGACAGACCGGGGAGCTGTTTTTT.

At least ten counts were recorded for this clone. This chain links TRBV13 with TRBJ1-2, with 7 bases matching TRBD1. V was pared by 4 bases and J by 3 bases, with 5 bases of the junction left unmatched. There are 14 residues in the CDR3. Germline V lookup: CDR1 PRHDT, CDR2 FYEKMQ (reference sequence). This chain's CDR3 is CASSSRGFDYGYTF. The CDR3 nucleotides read TGTGCCAGCAGCTCCAGGGGGTTTGACTATGGCTACACCTTC.

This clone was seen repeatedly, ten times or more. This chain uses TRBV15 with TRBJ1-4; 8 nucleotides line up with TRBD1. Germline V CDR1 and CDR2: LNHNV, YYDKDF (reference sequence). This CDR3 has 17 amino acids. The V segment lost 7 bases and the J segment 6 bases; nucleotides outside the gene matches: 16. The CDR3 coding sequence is TGTGCCACCAACTATTGGGGTCCAGGGGGCGCAGATGAAAAACTGTTTTTT. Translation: CATNYWGPGGADEKLFF.

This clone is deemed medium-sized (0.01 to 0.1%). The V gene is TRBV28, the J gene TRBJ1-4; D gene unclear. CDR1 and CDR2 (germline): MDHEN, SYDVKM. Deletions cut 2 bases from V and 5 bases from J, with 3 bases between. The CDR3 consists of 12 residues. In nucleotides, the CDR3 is TGTGCCAGCAGTTTACCAAATGAAAAACTGTTTTTT. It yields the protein CASSLPNEKLFF.

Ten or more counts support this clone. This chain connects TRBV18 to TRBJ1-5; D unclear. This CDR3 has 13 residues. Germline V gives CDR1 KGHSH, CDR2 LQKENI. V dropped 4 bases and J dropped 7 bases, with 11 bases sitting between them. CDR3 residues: CASSLRREQPQHF. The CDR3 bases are TGTGCCAGCTCACTTCGGAGAGAGCAGCCCCAGCATTTT.

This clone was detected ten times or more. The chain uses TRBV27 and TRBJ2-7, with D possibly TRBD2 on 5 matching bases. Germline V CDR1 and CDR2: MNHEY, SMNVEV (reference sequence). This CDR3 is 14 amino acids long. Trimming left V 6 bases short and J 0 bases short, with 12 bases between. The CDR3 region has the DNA TGTGCCAGCAGCCGGGGTGGGAGCTCCTACGAGCAGTACGTC. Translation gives CASSRGGSSYEQYV.

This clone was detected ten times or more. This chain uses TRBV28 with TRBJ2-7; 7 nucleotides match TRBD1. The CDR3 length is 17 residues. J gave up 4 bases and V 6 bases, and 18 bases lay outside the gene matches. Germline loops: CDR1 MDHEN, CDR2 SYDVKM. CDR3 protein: CASSGPPTGTGTYEQYF. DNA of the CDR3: TGTGCCAGCAGCGGCCCCCCGACAGGGACCGGGACATACGAGCAGTACTTC.

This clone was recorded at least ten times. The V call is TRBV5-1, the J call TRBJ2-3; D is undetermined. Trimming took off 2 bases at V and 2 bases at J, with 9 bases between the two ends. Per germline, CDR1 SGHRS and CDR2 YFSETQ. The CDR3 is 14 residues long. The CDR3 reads CASSFSENTDTQYF. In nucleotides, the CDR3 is TGCGCCAGCAGCTTCTCAGAAAACACAGATACGCAGTATTTT.

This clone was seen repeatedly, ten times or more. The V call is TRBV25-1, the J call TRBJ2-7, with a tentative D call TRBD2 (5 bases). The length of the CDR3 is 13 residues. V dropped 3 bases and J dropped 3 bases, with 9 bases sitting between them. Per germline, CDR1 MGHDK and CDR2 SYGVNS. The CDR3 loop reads CASSEHSGYEQYV. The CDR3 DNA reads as TGTGCCAGCAGTGAGCACAGCGGCTACGAGCAGTACGTC.

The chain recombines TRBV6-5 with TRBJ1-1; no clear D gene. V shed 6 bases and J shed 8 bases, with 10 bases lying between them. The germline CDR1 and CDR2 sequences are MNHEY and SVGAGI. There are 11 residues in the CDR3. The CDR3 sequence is CASRSGTEAFF. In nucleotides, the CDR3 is TGTGCCAGCAGATCAGGCACAGAAGCTTTCTTT.

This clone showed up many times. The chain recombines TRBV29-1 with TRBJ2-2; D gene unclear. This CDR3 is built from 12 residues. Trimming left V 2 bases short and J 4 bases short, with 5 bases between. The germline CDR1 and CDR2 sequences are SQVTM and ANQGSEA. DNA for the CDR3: TGCAGCGTTGAACCCTTCACCGGGGAGCTGTTTTTT. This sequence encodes CSVEPFTGELFF.

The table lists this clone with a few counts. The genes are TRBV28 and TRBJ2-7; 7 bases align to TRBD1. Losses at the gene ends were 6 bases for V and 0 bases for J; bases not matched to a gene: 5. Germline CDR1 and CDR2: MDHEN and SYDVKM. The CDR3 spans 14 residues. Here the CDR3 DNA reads TGTGCCAGCAGCCGGACAGGTTACTCCTACGAGCAGTACTTC. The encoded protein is CASSRTGYSYEQYF.

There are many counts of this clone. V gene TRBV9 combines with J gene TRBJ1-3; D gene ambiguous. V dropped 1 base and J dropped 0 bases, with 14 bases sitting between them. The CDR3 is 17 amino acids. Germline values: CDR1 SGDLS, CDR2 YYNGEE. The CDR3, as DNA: TGTGCCAGCAGCGTATTGCCAGGTCCCAGCTCTGGAAACACCATATATTTT. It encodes CASSVLPGPSSGNTIYF.

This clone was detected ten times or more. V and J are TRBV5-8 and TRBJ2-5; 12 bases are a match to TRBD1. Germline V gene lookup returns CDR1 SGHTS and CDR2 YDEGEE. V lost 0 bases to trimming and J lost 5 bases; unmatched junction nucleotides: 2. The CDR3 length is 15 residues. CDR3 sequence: CASSLGDRGHETQYF. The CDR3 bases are TGTGCCAGCAGCTTGGGGGACAGGGGGCACGAGACCCAGTACTTC.

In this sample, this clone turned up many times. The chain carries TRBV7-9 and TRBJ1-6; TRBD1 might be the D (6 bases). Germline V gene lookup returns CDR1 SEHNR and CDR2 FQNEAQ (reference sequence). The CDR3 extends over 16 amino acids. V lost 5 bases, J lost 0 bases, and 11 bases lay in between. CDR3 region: CASSSTGSSYNSPLHF. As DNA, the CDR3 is TGTGCCAGCAGCAGTACAGGGAGCTCCTATAATTCACCCCTCCACTTT.

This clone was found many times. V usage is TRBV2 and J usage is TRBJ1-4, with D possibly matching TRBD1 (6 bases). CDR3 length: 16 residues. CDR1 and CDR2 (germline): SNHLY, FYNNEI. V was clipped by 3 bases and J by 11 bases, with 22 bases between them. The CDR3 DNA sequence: TGTGCCAGCAGTGACTGGGCCGGGGGGGGCCCTGACAAACTGTTTTTT. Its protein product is CASSDWAGGGPDKLFF.